Described below is a single T cell receptor beta chain sequence and its context. The table came from immunoSEQ multiplex PCR; TCRdb's copy has only in-frame clones and leaves some out. The table has around 250,000 clones, almost 85% seen once. These data belong to a study of blood T cell repertoires in COVID-19. Study in general: Sources were T cells, B-cell-depleted T cells, or PBMCs; the material itself was cDNA or gDNA.

Germline CDR1 and CDR2: GTSNPN and SVGIG (reference sequence). The V end lost 0 bases, the J end lost 0 bases, and 11 bases lay between the germline ends. This CDR3 region has 15 residues. The specimen was peripheral blood. This sequence joins TRBV30 and TRBJ1-2, with D unclear. The sequence was obtained from a man aged 50 or older with active or convalescent COVID-19. The CDR3 bases are TGTGCCTGGAGTGTAGGGAGGAATACTAACTATGGCTACACCTTC. It yields the protein CAWSVGRNTNYGYTF. Drawing the rest from reference TRBV30 and TRBJ1-2, the complete variable domain is SQTIHQWPATLVQPVGSPLSLECTVEGTSNPNLYWYRQAAGRGLQLLFYSVGIGQISSEVPQNLSASRPQDRQFILSSKKLLLSDSGFYLCAWSVGRNTNYGYTFGSGTRLTVV.